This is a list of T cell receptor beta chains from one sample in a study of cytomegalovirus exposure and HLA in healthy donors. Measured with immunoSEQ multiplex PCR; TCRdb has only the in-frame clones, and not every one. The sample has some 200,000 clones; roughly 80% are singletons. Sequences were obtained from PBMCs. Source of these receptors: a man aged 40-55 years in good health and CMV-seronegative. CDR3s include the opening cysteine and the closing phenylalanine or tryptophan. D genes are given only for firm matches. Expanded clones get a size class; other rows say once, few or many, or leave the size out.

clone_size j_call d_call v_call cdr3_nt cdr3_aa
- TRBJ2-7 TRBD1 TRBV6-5 TGTGCCAGCAGTTACGCCGGGACAGGAACCTACGAGCAGTACTTC CASSYAGTGTYEQYF
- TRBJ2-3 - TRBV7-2 TGTGCCAGCAGCTTACTTGGGCAGAGCACAGATACGCAGTATTTT CASSLLGQSTDTQYF
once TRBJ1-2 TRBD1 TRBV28 TGTGCCAGCAGAGGGGGCCGTTTTTTTGGCTACACCTTC CASRGGRFFGYTF
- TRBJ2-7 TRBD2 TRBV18 TGTGCCAGCTCACCACTTTCGGGACTAGGGGGGATCGGTTCCTACGAGCAGTACTTC CASSPLSGLGGIGSYEQYF
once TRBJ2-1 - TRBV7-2 TGTGCCAGCAGCTTAGACGGGAATGAGCAGTTCTTC CASSLDGNEQFF
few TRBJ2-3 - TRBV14 TGTGCCAGCAGCCGGGGGCCTCCAGATACGCAGTATTTT CASSRGPPDTQYF
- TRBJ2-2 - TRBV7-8 TGTGCCAGCAGCTTCCTCAGGGGAGACGGGGAGCTGTTTTTT CASSFLRGDGELFF
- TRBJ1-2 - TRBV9 TGTGCCAGCAGCTATACAGGGAACTATGGCTACACCTTC CASSYTGNYGYTF
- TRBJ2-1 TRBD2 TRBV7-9 TGTGCCGGGGGAGGGAGGGGCGGTAACTCCTACAATGAGCAGTTCTTC CAGGGRGGNSYNEQFF
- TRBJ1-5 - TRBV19 TGTGCCAGTAGCATCTACAATCAGCCCCAGCATTTT CASSIYNQPQHF
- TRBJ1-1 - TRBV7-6 TGTGCCAGCAGGTTGCGGGACGACATGAACACTGAAGCTTTCTTT CASRLRDDMNTEAFF
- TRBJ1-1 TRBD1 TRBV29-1 TGCAGCGTGACGGAGGGGGCCAGCACTGAAGCTTTCTTT CSVTEGASTEAFF
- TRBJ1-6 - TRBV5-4 TGTGCCAGCAGCCCCTCGGGACAACGTGTTGGATCACCCCTCCACTTT CASSPSGQRVGSPLHF
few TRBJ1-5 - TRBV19 TGTGCCAGTAGTATAGGAGGGAATAGCAATCAGCCCCAGCATTTT CASSIGGNSNQPQHF
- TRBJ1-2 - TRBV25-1 TGTGCCAGTAGAGACTTGGGTTCGGGAGGCTACACCTTC CASRDLGSGGYTF